Following are 24 T cell receptor beta chains from one sample sequenced in a study of T cells after yellow fever vaccination. TCRdb analysed the 5' RACE reads with MiXCR anew, one entry per CDR3 protein. The repertoire includes around 310,000 distinct CDR3 sequences, roughly 4% of them detected once, and 23% sits in the top ten. Sequenced material: PBMCs, taken on the day of the yellow fever booster vaccination. The receptors shown here come from a man in his late teens or twenties who received the YFV17D yellow fever vaccine.

The gene calls are TRBV30 and TRBJ1-5, with D possibly TRBD1 on 5 matching bases. This CDR3 comprises 13 residues. From germline, CDR1 is GTSNPN and CDR2 SVGIG (reference sequence). Trimming shortened V by 5 bases and J by 4 bases, and 12 bases separated the two germline ends. CDR3 protein: CAWAPGFNQPQHF. DNA of the CDR3: TGTGCCTGGGCCCCAGGGTTTAATCAGCCCCAGCATTTT.

This clonotype was counted at least ten times. The chain uses TRBV20-1 and TRBJ1-2; tentative D call: TRBD1 (5 bases). The ends were cut back, 3 bases at V and 0 bases at J, with 11 bases in the middle. In germline, CDR1 is DFQATT, CDR2 SNEGSKA (reference sequence). This CDR3 region has 14 residues. In DNA, the CDR3 is TGCAGTGCTAGTCGGGACGGCACTAACTATGGCTACACCTTC. The encoded protein is CSASRDGTNYGYTF.

This clonotype came up many times. The V gene is TRBV7-2, the J gene TRBJ1-2, with 7 bases fitting TRBD1. CDR3 length equals 14 residues. Per the germline V gene, CDR1 is SGHTA and CDR2 is FQGNSA. After removal of 5 bases from V and 4 bases from J, the junction contained 7 bases not matched to a gene. The CDR3, as DNA: TGTGCCAGCAGCCCGACCGGGACAGCCTATGGCTACACCTTC. Protein: CASSPTGTAYGYTF.

The chain employs TRBV2 and TRBJ1-6; 8 positions match TRBD1. The V gene end was trimmed by 6 bases and the J gene end by 4 bases; junction bases not matched to a gene: 8. Germline values: CDR1 SNHLY, CDR2 FYNNEI. The CDR3 loop spans 16 amino acids. The CDR3 here is CASRADRDPYNSPLHF. The CDR3 DNA reads as TGTGCCAGCAGGGCGGACAGGGACCCTTATAATTCACCCCTCCACTTT.

This clonotype was recorded many times. The J gene is TRBJ2-7, the V gene TRBV4-3; D not certain. Trimming removed 0 bases from V and 1 base from J, with 7 bases in between. Germline V gene sequence: CDR1 LGHNA, CDR2 YSLEER. The CDR3 runs 14 residues. The CDR3 sequence: CASSQDTTSYEQYF. The CDR3, as DNA: TGCGCCAGCAGCCAAGATACCACTTCCTACGAGCAGTACTTC.

This clonotype was seen many times. The J gene is TRBJ1-5, the V gene TRBV7-9; possibly TRBD1 for D (6 bases). V lost 5 bases and J lost 2, with 10 bases in between. The length of the CDR3 is 14 residues. Germline CDR1 SEHNR, CDR2 FQNEAQ (reference sequence). DNA of the CDR3: TGTGCCAGCAGCCAGGGACACGGCAATCAGCCCCAGCATTTT. Amino acid sequence: CASSQGHGNQPQHF. Looking up the rest from reference TRBV7-9 and TRBJ1-5 gives the full variable domain: DTGVSQNPRHKITKRGQNVTFRCDPISEHNRLYWYRQTLGQGPEFLTYFQNEAQLEKSRLLSDRFSAERPKGSFSTLEIQRTEQGDSAMYLCASSQGHGNQPQHFGDGTRLSIL.

This clonotype came up many times. The rearrangement joins TRBV20-1 to TRBJ2-7; TRBD2 matches at 12 bases. V lost 4 bases, J lost 7 bases, and 2 bases stayed unmatched. Germline CDR1 is DFQATT and CDR2 is SNEGSKA (reference sequence). The CDR3 runs 12 residues. The CDR3 DNA follows: TGCAGTGCTACCGGACTAGCGGGGGAGCAGTACGTC. This gives the protein CSATGLAGEQYV.

This clonotype was observed a few times. V gene TRBV5-3 combines with J gene TRBJ1-1; unclear D gene. TRBV5-3 is classed as an ORF, of uncertain function. The V and J ends lost 0 bases and 1 base respectively, with 7 bases between them. The CDR3 runs to 14 residues. The CDR3 region has the DNA TGTGCCAGAAGCTTGGTAACACAGAACACTGAAGCTTTCTTT. It is translated as CARSLVTQNTEAFF.

This chain joins TRBV6-2 or TRBV6-3 and TRBJ1-5; D might be TRBD1 (6 bases). The CDR3 is 15 residues long. The ends were cut back, 6 bases at V and 5 bases at J, with 17 bases in the middle. Germline V gene sequence: CDR1 MNHEY, CDR2 SVGEGT. Written as DNA, the CDR3 is TGTGCCAGCAGCCGGACGGGGGGGGCAGATCAGCCCCAGCATTTT. Translated, it gives CASSRTGGADQPQHF.

This clonotype was observed at least ten times. The V call is TRBV4-3, the J call TRBJ2-1; 7 positions match TRBD1. The CDR3 contains 14 residues. Germline CDR1 reads LGHNA; CDR2 reads YSLEER. Germline trimming cut 5 bases from V and 2 bases from J; bases unmatched to any gene: 3. The CDR3: CASSRQGAYNEQFF. The CDR3, as DNA: TGCGCCAGCAGCAGACAGGGCGCCTACAATGAGCAGTTCTTC.

In this sample, this clonotype turned up many times. V usage is TRBV20-1 and J usage is TRBJ2-5, with TRBD2 identical over 9 bases. Trimming removed 3 bases from V and 3 bases from J; junction bases left unmatched: 8. The CDR3 has 15 amino acids. Germline lookup yields CDR1 DFQATT and CDR2 SNEGSKA (reference sequence). The CDR3 here is CSASHAAGGKETQYF. The CDR3 coding sequence is TGCAGTGCTAGCCACGCGGCGGGGGGGAAAGAGACCCAGTACTTC.

Remarks on this clonotype: Likely a read error: the CDR3 ends without its conserved phenylalanine or tryptophan. The DNA is left out, because the CDR3 cannot be placed on it with certainty; the CDR3 is given as TCRdb lists it. The rearrangement links TRBV7-3 to TRBJ1-1; TRBD1 is taken as the D call from the table, unchecked against the DNA. Including both end residues, the CDR3 is 16 amino acids long. Germline-derived CDR1 and CDR2 are SGHTA and FQGTGA. The CDR3 protein is CASSLIRLGRREGFLL.

This clonotype was counted a few times. This chain joins TRBV27 and TRBJ2-7; 11 nucleotides line up with TRBD2. From germline, CDR1 is MNHEY and CDR2 SMNVEV (reference sequence). J lost 0 bases, V lost 5 bases, and 6 bases had no gene match. The CDR3 consists of 16 residues. The CDR3 region has the DNA TGTGCCAGCAGTCCGACCGGACTAGCGGGCTCCTACGAGCAGTACGTC. Amino acids: CASSPTGLAGSYEQYV.

V gene TRBV2 combines with J gene TRBJ2-1; D is ambiguous. This CDR3 spans 13 amino acids. V was cut by 5 bases and J by 2 bases, with 7 bases left in between. Per germline, CDR1 SNHLY and CDR2 FYNNEI. CDR3 region: CASSRYPYNEQFF. The CDR3 bases are TGTGCCAGCAGTAGATATCCCTACAATGAGCAGTTCTTC.

This clonotype was observed a few times. The chain recombines TRBV11-2 with TRBJ2-3; possible D gene TRBD2, 6 bases. CDR3 length: 14 amino acids. The V end lost 4 bases, the J end lost 4 bases, and 12 bases lay between the germline ends. CDR1 and CDR2 from the germline V gene are SGHAT and FQNNGV. CDR3 region: CASSSPTSADTQYF. The CDR3 region has the DNA TGTGCCAGCAGCTCTCCGACTAGTGCAGATACGCAGTATTTT. Combining the CDR3 with reference TRBV11-2 and TRBJ2-3 gives the whole variable domain EAGVAQSPRYKIIEKRQSVAFWCNPISGHATLYWYQQILGQGPKLLIQFQNNGVVDDSQLPKDRFSAERLKGVDSTLKIQPAKLEDSAVYLCASSSPTSADTQYFGPGTRLTVL.

This clonotype appeared a few times. In DNA, the CDR3 is TGTGCCAGCTCACCGACAGGGCCAGGGAAGGGCTCACCCCTCCACTTT. This codes for CASSPTGPGKGSPLHF. The genes are TRBV18 and TRBJ1-6; 7 nucleotides match TRBD1. The CDR3 extends over 16 amino acids. V dropped 3 bases and J dropped 10; count of bases not matched to a gene: 12. Per germline, CDR1 KGHSH and CDR2 LQKENI.

The V gene is TRBV6-6, the J gene TRBJ1-6, with TRBD1 matching 8 bases. V was pared by 0 bases and J by 4 bases, with 5 bases of the junction left unmatched. The CDR3 extends over 17 amino acids. Germline CDR1 and CDR2: MNHNY and SVGAGI (reference sequence). The DNA for the CDR3 is TGTGCCAGCAGTTACTCGGCAGGGGGCGTTTATAATTCACCCCTCCACTTT. This translates into CASSYSAGGVYNSPLHF.

There are a few counts of this clonotype. V is TRBV5-1 and J is TRBJ2-1; 10 bases fit TRBD2. The ends lost 8 bases at V and 8 bases at J; junction bases unmatched: 10. The CDR3 consists of 14 residues. Germline V lookup: CDR1 SGHRS, CDR2 YFSETQ. CDR3 sequence reads: CASGRLAGGDEQFF. The CDR3 DNA sequence: TGCGCCAGTGGGCGGTTAGCGGGGGGTGATGAGCAGTTCTTC.

This clonotype was observed a few times. This rearrangement joins TRBV11-2 to TRBJ2-2, with TRBD1 identical over 7 bases. The V segment lost 5 bases and the J segment 0 bases; nucleotides outside the gene matches: 12. Germline CDR1 SGHAT, CDR2 FQNNGV. This CDR3 contains 18 residues. Here the CDR3 reads CASSGRQGRFANTGELFF. DNA of the CDR3: TGTGCCAGCAGCGGACGACAGGGAAGATTCGCGAACACCGGGGAGCTGTTTTTT.

This clonotype was recorded many times. The V and J genes are TRBV6-2 or TRBV6-3 and TRBJ1-4; D uncertain. The CDR3 length is 13 residues. Germline loops: CDR1 MNHEY, CDR2 SVGEGT. Trimming took off 8 bases at V and 0 bases at J, with 7 bases between the two ends. This chain's CDR3 is CASSLATNEKLFF. DNA of the CDR3: TGTGCCAGCTCTCTTGCAACTAATGAAAAACTGTTTTTT.

CDR3 amino acids: CASSLAWVFSGDTQYF. The CDR3 DNA reads as TGCGCCAGCAGCTTGGCCTGGGTGTTCTCGGGAGATACGCAGTATTTT. The J gene is TRBJ2-3, the V gene TRBV5-1; D gene uncertain. V was trimmed by 0 bases and J by 5 bases, leaving 16 bases between them. The CDR3 runs 16 residues. Germline assignment: CDR1 SGHRS and CDR2 YFSETQ.

The J gene is TRBJ1-6, the V gene TRBV6-5, with TRBD1 matching over 7 bases. Germline CDR1 reads MNHEY; CDR2 reads SVGAGI. V was pared by 7 bases and J by 3 bases, with 9 bases of the junction left unmatched. CDR3 length: 16 residues. The chain's CDR3 is CASTWTGPIYNSPLHF. CDR3 DNA: TGTGCCAGCACGTGGACAGGCCCCATCTATAATTCACCCCTCCACTTT.

This clonotype was detected a few times. The chain joins TRBV12-3 or TRBV12-4 to TRBJ2-2; D gene unclear. V was shortened by 2 bases and J by 4 bases, with 8 bases between the two germline ends. CDR3 length equals 14 residues. CDR3 sequence: CASSLLLSTGELFF. DNA for the CDR3: TGTGCCAGCAGTTTATTGTTGAGCACCGGGGAGCTGTTTTTT.

This clonotype has just a few counts. As DNA, the CDR3 is TGTGCCAGCTCACCAAGGCAGCTGAACACTGAAGCTTTCTTT. Residues: CASSPRQLNTEAFF. This chain joins TRBV18 and TRBJ1-1; D uncertain. The V gene's germline CDR1 is KGHSH and CDR2 LQKENI. Trimming removed 2 bases from V and 0 bases from J, with 7 bases in between. The CDR3 consists of 14 residues.